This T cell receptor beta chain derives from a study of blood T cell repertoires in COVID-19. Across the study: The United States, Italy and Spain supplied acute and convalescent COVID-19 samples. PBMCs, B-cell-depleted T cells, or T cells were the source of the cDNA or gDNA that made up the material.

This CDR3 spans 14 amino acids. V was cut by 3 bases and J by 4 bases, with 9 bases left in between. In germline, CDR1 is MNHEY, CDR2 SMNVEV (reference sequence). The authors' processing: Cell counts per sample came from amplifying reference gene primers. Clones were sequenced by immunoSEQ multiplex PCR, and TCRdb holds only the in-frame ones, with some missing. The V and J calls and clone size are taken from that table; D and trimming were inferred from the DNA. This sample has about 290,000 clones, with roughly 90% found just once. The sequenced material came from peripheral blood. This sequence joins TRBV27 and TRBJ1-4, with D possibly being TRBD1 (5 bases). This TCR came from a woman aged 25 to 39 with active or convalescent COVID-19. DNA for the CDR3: TGTGCCAGCAGTTTTGGGGGAGGTAATGAAAAACTGTTTTTT. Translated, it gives CASSFGGGNEKLFF.